This entry is about one TCR beta chain. The sample is drawn from a study of T cell changes during pregnancy in multiple sclerosis. V lost 0 bases, J lost 5 bases, and 10 bases lay in between. This CDR3 spans 14 amino acids. Germline CDR1 KGHSH, CDR2 LQKENI. TCRdb's table, derived via immunoSEQ multiplex PCR, lists solely in-frame clones and lacks some. The sample holds 75,000 to 90,000 clones; just over 90% are singletons and the top ten take 0.21%. The chain employs TRBV18 and TRBJ2-5; tentative D call: TRBD1 (5 bases). The clonotype was recovered from a female donor with multiple sclerosis, enrolled in a pregnancy study. Sequencing used CD4+ T cells from peripheral blood mononuclear cells, obtained before pregnancy. The CDR3 DNA follows: TGTGCCAGCTCACCACCAGGGGATCGGGAGACCCAGTACTTC. Translated: CASSPPGDRETQYF. The variable domain in full, completed from reference TRBV18 and TRBJ2-5, reads NAGVMQNPRHLVRRRGQEARLRCSPMKGHSHVYWYRQLPEEGLKFMVYLQKENIIDESGMPKERFSAEFPKEGPSILRIQQVVRGDSAAYFCASSPPGDRETQYFGPGTRLLVL.